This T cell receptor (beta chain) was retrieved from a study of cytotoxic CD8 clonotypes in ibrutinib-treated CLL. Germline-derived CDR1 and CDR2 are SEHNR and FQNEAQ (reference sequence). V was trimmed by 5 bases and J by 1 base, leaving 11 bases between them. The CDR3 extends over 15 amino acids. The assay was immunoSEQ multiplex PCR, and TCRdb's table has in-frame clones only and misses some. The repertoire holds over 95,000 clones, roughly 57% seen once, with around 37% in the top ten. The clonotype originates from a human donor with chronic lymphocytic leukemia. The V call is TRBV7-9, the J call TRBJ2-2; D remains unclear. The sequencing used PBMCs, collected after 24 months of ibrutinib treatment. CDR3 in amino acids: CASSRTGVNTGELFF. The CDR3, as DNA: TGTGCCAGCAGCAGGACGGGTGTGAACACCGGGGAGCTGTTTTTT.